The 18 T cell receptor beta chains in this list originate from one sample, sequenced in a study of Ad26.COV2.S vaccination and SARS-CoV-2 variants. Measured with immunoSEQ multiplex PCR; TCRdb has only the in-frame clones, and not every one. The sample lists roughly 450,000 clones, over 75% occurring once. As for treatment: about 20 received Ad26.COV2.S at low or high dose, single or two shots; several received placebo; per-sample allocation not given. Day 63 after the first injection of vaccine or placebo was the sampling time. The sample was peripheral blood, taken in a trial of Ad26.COV2.S vaccine versus placebo. The receptors were sampled from a person between 18 and 65 years old who received the Ad26.COV2.S COVID-19 vaccine or a placebo.

This clone has a handful of counts. The chain uses TRBV20-1 and TRBJ2-1; D possibly corresponds to TRBD1 (5 bases). This CDR3 region has 14 residues. Germline CDR1 DFQATT, CDR2 SNEGSKA (reference sequence). The ends were cut back, 3 bases at V and 0 bases at J, with 9 bases in the middle. The CDR3 DNA is TGCAGTGCTAGTAGGGGTAACTCCTACAATGAGCAGTTCTTC. Its translation is CSASRGNSYNEQFF.

The V and J genes are TRBV10-2 and TRBJ1-1, with D possibly being TRBD1 (5 bases). The CDR3 length is 14 residues. Trimming removed 9 bases at V and 0 bases at J, with 14 bases between. CDR1 is WSHSY and CDR2 is SAAADI in the germline V gene. The CDR3 bases are TGCGCCAGTACAGCACAGGTACTGAACACTGAAGCTTTCTTT. Translation: CASTAQVLNTEAFF.

In its sample, this clone was seen once. Within the sample, other DNA sequences also encode this same CDR3. The chain is built from TRBV5-1 and TRBJ2-3; TRBD2 aligns across 12 bases. Trimming took 0 bases from V and 4 from J; bases not matched to a gene: 0. This CDR3 is 15 amino acids long. In germline, CDR1 is SGHRS, CDR2 YFSETQ. CDR3 amino acids: CASSLGLAGADTQYF. As DNA, the CDR3 is TGCGCCAGCAGCTTGGGACTAGCGGGAGCAGATACGCAGTATTTT.

This rearrangement joins TRBV6-2 or TRBV6-3 to TRBJ2-7; 7 bases line up with TRBD1. The CDR3 covers 15 residues. V shed 4 bases, J shed 0 bases, and the junction held 6 bases outside the gene matches. From germline, CDR1 is MNHEY and CDR2 SVGEGT. The CDR3 DNA reads as TGTGCCAGCAGTTCCTGGACAGGTAGCTCCTACGAGCAGTACTTC. It codes for CASSSWTGSSYEQYF.

This clone came up once. Here the CDR3 reads CSVEAPDFASGNYEQYF. The CDR3 DNA follows: TGCAGCGTTGAGGCACCGGACTTTGCTAGCGGGAACTACGAGCAGTACTTC. J is TRBJ2-7 and V is TRBV29-1; 9 bases map to TRBD2. The germline V gene encodes CDR1 SQVTM and CDR2 ANQGSEA. The CDR3 sequence is 17 residues long. The V gene end was trimmed by 3 bases and the J gene end by 3 bases; junction bases not matched to a gene: 15.

This clone came up once. The chain carries TRBV7-2 and TRBJ2-7, with TRBD1 as a possible D gene (6 bases). Germline assignment: CDR1 SGHTA and CDR2 FQGNSA. The V gene lost 2 bases and the J gene lost 4 bases, with 12 bases spanning the gap. CDR3 length: 14 residues. CDR3 protein: CASSLRQGWYEQYF. The CDR3 region has the DNA TGTGCCAGCAGCTTAAGGCAGGGGTGGTACGAGCAGTACTTC.

This chain joins TRBV5-1 and TRBJ1-2; TRBD1 matches 9 bases. The germline CDR1 and CDR2 sequences are SGHRS and YFSETQ. The V and J ends lost 0 bases and 5 bases, in that order; junction bases with no gene match: 11. The CDR3 runs to 17 residues. The CDR3 region is CASSLVLRTGEGYGYTF. CDR3 nucleotides: TGCGCCAGCAGCTTGGTCCTTAGGACAGGGGAAGGGTATGGCTACACCTTC.

V and J are TRBV6-6 and TRBJ2-3; 8 nucleotides line up with TRBD1. V dropped 8 bases and J dropped 0; count of bases not matched to a gene: 1. This CDR3 has 13 residues. CDR1 and CDR2 (germline): MNHNY, SVGAGI (reference sequence). The CDR3 DNA reads as TGTGCCAGCGGGACAGGTAGCACAGATACGCAGTATTTT. Its translation is CASGTGSTDTQYF.

The CDR3 region is CASSFSEQPQHF. The CDR3 nucleotides are TGTGCCAGCAGCTTTTCCGAGCAGCCCCAGCATTTT. The genes are TRBV7-9 and TRBJ1-5; D remains ambiguous. In germline, CDR1 is SEHNR, CDR2 FQNEAQ (reference sequence). CDR3 length: 12 amino acids. V shed 3 bases and J shed 7 bases, with 7 bases lying between them.

This rearrangement joins TRBV12-3 or TRBV12-4 to TRBJ1-1; D call uncertain. The CDR3 covers 13 residues. V was cut by 6 bases and J by 7 bases, with 15 bases left in between. CDR3 loop: CASSRSSTDEAFF. DNA for the CDR3: TGTGCCAGCAGCCGATCCTCGACGGATGAAGCTTTCTTT.

V is TRBV7-9 and J is TRBJ2-1; the D is unclear. Germline V CDR1 and CDR2: SEHNR, FQNEAQ (reference sequence). This CDR3 spans 14 amino acids. The ends were cut back, 3 bases at V and 0 bases at J, with 6 bases in the middle. CDR3 residues: CASSFQSSYNEQFF. The CDR3 region has the DNA TGTGCCAGCAGCTTCCAGAGCTCCTACAATGAGCAGTTCTTC.

The chain links TRBV12-3 or TRBV12-4 to TRBJ2-7; 7 nucleotides agree with TRBD1. This CDR3 is 13 amino acids long. V lost 5 bases, J lost 7 bases, and 8 bases stayed unmatched. CDR3 DNA: TGTGCCAGCAGTCCCTGGGACAGAAGGGAGCAGTACTTC. Amino acid sequence: CASSPWDRREQYF.

The chain recombines TRBV29-1 with TRBJ1-1; maybe TRBD1 (5 bases). Trimming took off 7 bases at V and 4 bases at J, with 16 bases between the two ends. Germline CDR1 and CDR2: SQVTM and ANQGSEA. The CDR3 spans 13 residues. The chain's CDR3 is CSGDSSDATEAFF. Written as DNA, the CDR3 is TGCAGCGGTGACAGTTCCGATGCCACTGAAGCTTTCTTT.

The chain uses TRBV6-1 and TRBJ1-3, with a possible D match to TRBD1 (6 bases). This CDR3 is 13 amino acids long. The V gene lost 1 base and the J gene lost 7 bases, with 8 bases spanning the gap. CDR1 and CDR2 from the germline V gene are MNHNS and SASEGT. CDR3 residues: CASSEGRGNTIYF. As DNA, the CDR3 is TGTGCCAGCAGTGAAGGAAGGGGGAACACCATATATTTT.

This chain links TRBV30 with TRBJ1-1; tentatively, D is TRBD1 (5 bases). Trimming left V 2 bases short and J 1 base short, with 14 bases between. This CDR3 region has 15 residues. Germline V lookup: CDR1 GTSNPN, CDR2 SVGIG (reference sequence). DNA of the CDR3: TGTGCCTGGAGTTTCCTTTCGAGGGGGAACACTGAAGCTTTCTTT. Residues: CAWSFLSRGNTEAFF.

Here the CDR3 reads CASSSGGGGDVETQYF. In DNA form, the CDR3 reads TGCGCCAGCAGCTCCGGGGGAGGCGGGGATGTGGAGACCCAGTACTTC. V gene TRBV5-1 combines with J gene TRBJ2-5; TRBD2 might be the D (6 bases). The CDR3 consists of 16 residues. V lost 3 bases and J lost 5, with 20 bases in between. Germline V lookup: CDR1 SGHRS, CDR2 YFSETQ.

This chain uses TRBV10-1 with TRBJ2-2; 8 bases are a match to TRBD2. The CDR3 is 15 amino acids. Losses at the gene ends were 5 bases for V and 7 bases for J; bases not matched to a gene: 9. Germline V gene data show CDR1 as WNHNN and CDR2 as SYGVQD (reference sequence). The CDR3 DNA sequence: TGCGCCAGCAGTCGCGGGGGGAGCGGGAGCGGGGAGCTGTTTTTT. Translation gives CASSRGGSGSGELFF.

The CDR3 DNA reads as TGTGCCAGCAGCTTGGGGGTGGACAGACAAGAGACCCAGTACTTC. This translates into CASSLGVDRQETQYF. The V call is TRBV5-5, the J call TRBJ2-5; the D gene is possibly TRBD1 (6 bases). Deletions cut 0 bases from V and 2 bases from J, with 11 bases between. Germline CDR1 SGHKS, CDR2 YYEKEE (reference sequence). The CDR3 sequence is 15 residues long.